This T cell receptor beta chain was retrieved from a study of T cells in Graves' hyperthyroidism and ophthalmopathy (dated by TCRdb to between 2017 and 2020). Broadly, across the study: Peripheral blood was collected at initial diagnosis, before any treatment. To identify TCR V-J signatures that set the groups apart, the researchers used a discovery cohort of approximately 98 patients, made up of 40 to 45 with Graves' ophthalmopathy and 57 with stable Graves' hyperthyroidism. Whether ophthalmopathy could be predicted prospectively was tested in an independent validation cohort made up of 18 hyperthyroidism patients plus 17 patients who later progressed to ophthalmopathy. The 95 to 100 discovery patients were randomly split 7:3 into training and test sets. The study also compared thyroid tissue and blood T-cell repertoires from about six Graves' hyperthyroidism patients. Once sampling was done, hyperthyroidism patients were given methimazole at a starting dose of 30 mg daily, whereas ophthalmopathy patients were given high-dose intravenous methylprednisolone. The paper reports TCR Vbeta CDR3 sequencing of approximately 140 peripheral blood samples: 43 ophthalmopathy, 70 to 85 hyperthyroidism and around 17 progressor patients. Beyond this particular receptor, the publication reports: Most expanded thyroid clonotypes (frequency above 0.001) were also detected in blood, a finding suggesting that blood repertoires may reflect thyroid immune responses. A 13 V-J signature model separated ophthalmopathy from stable hyperthyroidism, with 87.88% sensitivity and roughly 81% specificity in cross-validation and 80%/75% in testing. In validation, the model predicted progression to ophthalmopathy with 60% to 71% sensitivity and less than 75% specificity, a median of 6.5 months before onset. No statistical method was used to set the sample size in advance, and investigators knew the group allocation.

CDR1 and CDR2 (DFQATT, SNEGSKA) derive from the germline V gene (reference sequence). V and J are truncated by 5 bases and 2 bases respectively, leaving an intervening sequence of 15 bases. From its cysteine to its phenylalanine, the CDR3 spans 14 amino acids. The kept DNA is CDR3 alone, 42 bases in frame from the first base. The TCR beta CDR3 regions were amplified from the RNA transcripts. The first round of RT-PCR for the TCR CDR3 was performed with the HTBI primer set and the Qiagen OneStep RT-PCR kit. A second multiplex PCR round built the libraries, followed by size selection and purification. Sequencing of the libraries was done on an Illumina HiSeq2000 using paired-end 100 bp reads. The original pipeline was this. SOAPnuke was used to process the raw data, throwing out any read that contained adapters or uncalled bases, had a mean Phred below 15, or lacked an exact constant-primer or identifier match. COPE v1.2.5 was used to merge high-quality paired reads, and clonotypes were defined as unique nucleotide sequences. Clonotypes were aligned to IMGT TRBV, TRBD and TRBJ reference segments using MiTCR v1.1. Analysis was restricted to V-J combinations with a frequency above 0.0001, which covered roughly 99% of repertoires. A TCS score was defined as the ratio between F50 (clonal expansion) and ExV (chaos), using BLOSUM62-based TCRdist between CDR3 peptides within each V-J. Welch's t-statistics and random forest reduced fewer than 550 V-J features to roughly 13, which were used in a naive Bayes classifier (R e1071). TCRdb took the public reads, trimmed them with fastp at Q25, ran MiXCR for clone calling and kept in-frame beta chains. Identical CDR3 protein sequences are pooled into one entry, listed with their most common genes and DNA. The V and J calls and clone size come from TCRdb's table, not from the authors' own analysis. The sample has under 350,000 distinct CDR3 sequences on record, roughly 20% of them singletons. In total, the top ten clones hold under 55% of the sample.

Graves' hyperthyroidism was defined as stable when no progression to ophthalmopathy occurred over 18 months of follow-up. Hyperthyroidism patients were newly diagnosed, with disease duration under 2 months, and aged 18 to 65 years. Exclusion was applied to patients with uncontrolled infections, other autoimmune diseases, pregnancy or lactation. Diagnoses relied on clinical symptoms, serum thyroxine and TRAb, thyroid ultrasound and orbital computed tomography. Ficoll-Paque density gradient centrifugation was used to isolate PBMCs from around 9.1 ml of fresh peripheral blood. Trizol reagent was used to extract total RNA, and RNA quality was then checked on an Agilent 2100 Bioanalyzer. The table lists this clonotype with many counts. Its antigen remains unidentified. Base-call qualities are not available, and no considerably larger clone is one nucleotide away.

The sample was blood. The chain couples TRBV20-1 to TRBJ2-5; a weak D assignment points to TRBD2 (5 bases agree). The origin of this receptor is a woman in her forties or fifties with Graves' hyperthyroidism. The nucleotide sequence is TGCAGTGCTTTCCTAGCCGACCTACAAGAGACCCAGTACTTC. This sequence encodes CSAFLADLQETQYF.